This T cell receptor beta chain emerged from a study of cytomegalovirus exposure and HLA in healthy donors. Vbeta (60) and Jbeta (13) primers were used in the PCR. Method: immunoSEQ multiplex PCR; TCRdb's copy keeps in-frame clones and lacks some. The table includes a few hundred thousand clones, approximately 70% detected once. The CDR3 is 12 residues long. The germline CDR1 and CDR2 sequences are SQVTM and ANQGSEA. V was trimmed by 5 bases and J by 1 base, leaving 7 bases between them. Notes on the study in general: As a later analysis showed, several of the most significant clusters appeared to be linked to common viral pathogens. Overall, roughly 150 TCR beta chains were annotated as cytomegalovirus-associated.

Comments on this clone: Its matching antigen is unknown.

The receptor was isolated from a woman younger than 45 in good health and CMV-seronegative. Sequencing was done on a sample of PBMCs. This chain uses TRBV29-1 with TRBJ2-3, with D possibly matching TRBD1 (5 bases). CDR3 nucleotide sequence: TGCAGCGTTAGCAGGGGCACAGATACGCAGTATTTT. It yields the protein CSVSRGTDTQYF.